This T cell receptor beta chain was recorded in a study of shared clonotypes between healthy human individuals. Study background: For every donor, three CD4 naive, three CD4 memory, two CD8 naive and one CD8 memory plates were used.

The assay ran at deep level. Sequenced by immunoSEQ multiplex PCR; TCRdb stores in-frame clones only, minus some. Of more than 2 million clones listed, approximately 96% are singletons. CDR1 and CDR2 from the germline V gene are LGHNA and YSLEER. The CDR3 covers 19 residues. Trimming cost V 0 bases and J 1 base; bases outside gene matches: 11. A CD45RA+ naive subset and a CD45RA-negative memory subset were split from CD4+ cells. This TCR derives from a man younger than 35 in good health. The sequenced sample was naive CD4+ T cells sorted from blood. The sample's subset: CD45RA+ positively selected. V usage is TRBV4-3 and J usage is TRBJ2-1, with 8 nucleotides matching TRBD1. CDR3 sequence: CASSQDPRDRFSSYNEQFF. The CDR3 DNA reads TGCGCCAGCAGCCAAGACCCCCGGGACAGGTTTTCTTCCTACAATGAGCAGTTCTTC.